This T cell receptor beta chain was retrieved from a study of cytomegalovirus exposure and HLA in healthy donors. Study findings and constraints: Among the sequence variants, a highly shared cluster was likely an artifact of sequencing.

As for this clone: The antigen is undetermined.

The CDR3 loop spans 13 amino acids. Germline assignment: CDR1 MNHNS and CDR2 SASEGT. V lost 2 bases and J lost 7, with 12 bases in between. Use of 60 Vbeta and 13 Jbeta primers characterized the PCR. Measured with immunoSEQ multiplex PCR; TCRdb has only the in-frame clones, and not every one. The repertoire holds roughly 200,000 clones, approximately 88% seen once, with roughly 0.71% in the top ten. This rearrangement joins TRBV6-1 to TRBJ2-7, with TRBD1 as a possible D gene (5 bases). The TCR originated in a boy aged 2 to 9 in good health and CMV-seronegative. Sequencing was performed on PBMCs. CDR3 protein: CASSERVAGEQYF. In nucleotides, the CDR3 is TGTGCCAGCAGTGAACGTGTGGCAGGGGAGCAGTACTTC.